Each of the 2 T cell receptor beta chains below was sequenced from the same sample in a study of cytomegalovirus exposure and HLA in healthy donors. A multiplex PCR was run with 60 Vbeta primers and 13 Jbeta primers. Using immunoSEQ multiplex PCR, the repertoire was profiled, and TCRdb retains in-frame clones only, with some absent. The sample includes approximately 170,000 clones, over 70% seen only once; the top ten take approximately 1.3%. Sequencing was done on a sample of PBMCs. The source is a man aged 50-60 years in good health and CMV-seropositive.

V gene TRBV5-1 combines with J gene TRBJ2-3; 9 bases map to TRBD1. This CDR3 contains 15 residues. Trimming removed 5 bases from V and 6 bases from J; junction bases left unmatched: 10. CDR1 is SGHRS, CDR2 YFSETQ, per germline. The DNA of the CDR3 is TGCGCCAGCAGAGGTAGGACAGGGGAAGCGGATACGCAGTATTTT. It encodes CASRGRTGEADTQYF.

The V and J genes are TRBV19 and TRBJ2-1; TRBD2 agrees at 11 bases. CDR3 length: 16 residues. Germline V gene sequence: CDR1 LNHDA, CDR2 SQIVND (reference sequence). The trim removed 6 bases at V and 2 bases at J, leaving 6 bases unmatched. The CDR3 nucleotides read TGTGCCAGTAGCCTGACTAGCGGGATCGCCTACAATGAGCAGTTCTTC. It encodes CASSLTSGIAYNEQFF.